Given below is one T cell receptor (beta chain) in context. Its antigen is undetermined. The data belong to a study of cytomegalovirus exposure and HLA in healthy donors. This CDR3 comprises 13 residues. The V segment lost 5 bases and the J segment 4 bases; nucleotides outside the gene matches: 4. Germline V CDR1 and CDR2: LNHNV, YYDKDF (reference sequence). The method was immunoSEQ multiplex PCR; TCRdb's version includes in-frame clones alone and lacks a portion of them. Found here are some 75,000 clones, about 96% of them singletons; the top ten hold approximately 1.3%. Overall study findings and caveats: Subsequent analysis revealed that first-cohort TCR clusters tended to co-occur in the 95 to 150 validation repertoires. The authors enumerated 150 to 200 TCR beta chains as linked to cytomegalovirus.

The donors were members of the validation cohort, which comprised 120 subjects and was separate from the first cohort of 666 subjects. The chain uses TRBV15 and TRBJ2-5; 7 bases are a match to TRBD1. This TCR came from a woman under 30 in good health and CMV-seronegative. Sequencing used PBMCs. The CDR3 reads CATSASGGETQYF. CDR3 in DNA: TGTGCCACCAGCGCTTCAGGGGGAGAGACCCAGTACTTC. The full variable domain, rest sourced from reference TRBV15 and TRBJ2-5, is DAMVIQNPRYQVTQFGKPVTLSCSQTLNHNVMYWYQQKSSQAPKLLFHYYDKDFNNEADTPDNFQSRRPNTSFCFLDIRSPGLGDTAMYLCATSASGGETQYFGPGTRLLVL.